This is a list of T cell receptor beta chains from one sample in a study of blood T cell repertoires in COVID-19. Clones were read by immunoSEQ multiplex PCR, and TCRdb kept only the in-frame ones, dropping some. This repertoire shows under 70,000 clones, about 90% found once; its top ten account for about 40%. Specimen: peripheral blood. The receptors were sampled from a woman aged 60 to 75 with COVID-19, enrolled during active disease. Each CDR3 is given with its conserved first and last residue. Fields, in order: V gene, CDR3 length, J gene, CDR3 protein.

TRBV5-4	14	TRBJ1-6	CASSLWNPGSPLHF
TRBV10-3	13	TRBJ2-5	CAIREAGRRAQYF
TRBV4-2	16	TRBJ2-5	CASSPTGQVDGETQYF
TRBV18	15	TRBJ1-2	CASSPIGQGANGYTF
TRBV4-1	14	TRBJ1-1	CASSQVQGATEAFF
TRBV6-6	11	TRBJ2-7	CASSVSYEQYF
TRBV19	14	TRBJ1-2	CASNAHGTPYGYTF
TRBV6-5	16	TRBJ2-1	CASSYLGTSLANEQFF
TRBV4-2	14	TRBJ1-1	CASSREGAYTEAFF
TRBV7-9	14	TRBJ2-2	CASSPRTIGRELFF
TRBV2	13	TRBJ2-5	CASSLQGEETQYF
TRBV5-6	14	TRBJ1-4	CASSLASPNEKLFF
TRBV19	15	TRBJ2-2	CASTPGHSNTGELFF
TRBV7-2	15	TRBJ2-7	CASRITSQGDHEQYF
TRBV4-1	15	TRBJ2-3	CASSPLGAGTDTQYF
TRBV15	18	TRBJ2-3	CATSRAGLAGGRRGAQYF
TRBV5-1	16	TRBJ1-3	CASSWTESALGNTIYF
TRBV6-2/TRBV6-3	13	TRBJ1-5	CASSTDRNQPQHF
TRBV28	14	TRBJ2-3	CASSLSWREGTQYF
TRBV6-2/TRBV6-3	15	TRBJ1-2	CASSRPRETSYGYTF
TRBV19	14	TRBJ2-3	CASSSGRARDTQYF
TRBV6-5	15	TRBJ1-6	CASSYFGQGNSPLHF
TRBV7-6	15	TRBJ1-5	CASSLSSGFNQPQHF
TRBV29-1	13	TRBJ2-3	CTPRGSRTDTQYF
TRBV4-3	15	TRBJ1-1	CASSQDEGAWTEAFF